This TCR beta chain was sequenced for a study of T cells in Graves' hyperthyroidism and ophthalmopathy. At the level of the study: Pretreatment peripheral blood was obtained at initial diagnosis.

This clonotype was recorded at least ten times. Exclusion of patients followed from uncontrolled infection, other autoimmune disease, pregnancy or lactation. Diagnosing involved the use of clinical symptoms, serum thyroxine and TRAb, thyroid ultrasound and orbital computed tomography. Amplified TCR beta CDR3 regions derived from RNA transcripts. The study used the HTBI primer set for a first-round RT-PCR of the TCR CDR3. TCRdb processed the multiplex PCR reads anew with MiXCR; each CDR3 protein has one entry. This repertoire shows fewer than 350,000 distinct CDR3 sequences, 15% to 20% found once; its top ten account for 15%. Germline CDR1 is MDHEN and CDR2 is SYDVKM. V was cut by 5 bases and J by 4 bases, with 14 bases left in between. The CDR3 runs 14 residues.

The TCR comes from a woman between 35 and 50 years old with Graves' ophthalmopathy. Material for sequencing was blood. V usage is TRBV28 and J usage is TRBJ2-5, with a possible D match to TRBD2 (5 bases). CDR3 DNA: TGTGCCAGCAGTCCGCACGGACTTTTAGAGACCCAGTACTTC. The encoded protein is CASSPHGLLETQYF.